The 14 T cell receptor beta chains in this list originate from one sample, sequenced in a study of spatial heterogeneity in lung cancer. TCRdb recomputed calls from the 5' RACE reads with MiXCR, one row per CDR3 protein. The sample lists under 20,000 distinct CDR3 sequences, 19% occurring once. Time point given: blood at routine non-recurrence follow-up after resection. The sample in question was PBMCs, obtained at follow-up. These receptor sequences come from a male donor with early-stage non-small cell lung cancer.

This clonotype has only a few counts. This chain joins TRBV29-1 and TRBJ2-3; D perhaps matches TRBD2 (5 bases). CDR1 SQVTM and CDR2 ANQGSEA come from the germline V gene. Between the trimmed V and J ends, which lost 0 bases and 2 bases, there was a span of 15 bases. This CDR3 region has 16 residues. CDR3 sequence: CSVEDAGYGDTDTQYF. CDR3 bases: TGCAGCGTTGAAGATGCCGGGTACGGGGACACAGATACGCAGTATTTT.

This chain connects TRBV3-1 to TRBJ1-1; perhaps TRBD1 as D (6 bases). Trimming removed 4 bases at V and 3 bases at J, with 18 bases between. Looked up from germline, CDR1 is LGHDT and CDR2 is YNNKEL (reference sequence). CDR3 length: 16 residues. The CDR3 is CASSPEGGRRYTEAFF. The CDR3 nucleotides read TGTGCCAGCAGCCCCGAGGGGGGACGGAGGTACACTGAAGCTTTCTTT.

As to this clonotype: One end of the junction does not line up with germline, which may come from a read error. The CDR3 sequence: CSARKGLAGGYKQYF. The DNA of the CDR3 is TGCAGTGCTAGAAAGGGACTAGCGGGGGGCTACAAGCAGTACTTC. The rearrangement uses TRBV20-1 and TRBJ2-7, with 15 bases matching TRBD2. Germline V gene sequence: CDR1 DFQATT, CDR2 SNEGSKA (reference sequence). The length of the CDR3 is 15 residues.

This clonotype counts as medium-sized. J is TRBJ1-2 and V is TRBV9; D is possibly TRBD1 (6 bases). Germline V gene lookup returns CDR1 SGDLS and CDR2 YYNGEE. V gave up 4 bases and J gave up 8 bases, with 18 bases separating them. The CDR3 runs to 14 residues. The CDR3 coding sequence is TGTGCCAGCAGCCCAGGACGGCAGGGGTACGGCTACACCTTC. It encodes CASSPGRQGYGYTF.

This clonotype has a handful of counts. This chain's CDR3 is CASVFGQGSYNEQFF. CDR3 sequence (DNA): TGCGCCAGTGTATTCGGGCAGGGTTCCTACAATGAGCAGTTCTTC. V gene TRBV5-1 combines with J gene TRBJ2-1; a possible D gene is TRBD1 (5 bases). Trimming took 8 bases from V and 1 from J, leaving 16 bases between them. CDR1 is SGHRS and CDR2 is YFSETQ in the germline V gene. There are 15 residues in the CDR3.

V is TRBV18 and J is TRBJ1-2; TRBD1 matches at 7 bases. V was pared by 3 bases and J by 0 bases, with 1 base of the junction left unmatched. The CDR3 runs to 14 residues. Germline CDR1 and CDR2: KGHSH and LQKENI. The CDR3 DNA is TGTGCCAGCTCACCGGACAGGACTAACTATGGCTACACCTTC. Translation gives CASSPDRTNYGYTF.

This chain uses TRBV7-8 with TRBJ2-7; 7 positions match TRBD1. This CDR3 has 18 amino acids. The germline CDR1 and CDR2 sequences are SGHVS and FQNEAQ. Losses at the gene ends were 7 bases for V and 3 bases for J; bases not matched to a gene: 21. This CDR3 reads CASTIDMGRQGVYYEQYF. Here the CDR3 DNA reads TGTGCCAGCACCATCGATATGGGTCGTCAGGGGGTGTACTACGAGCAGTACTTC.

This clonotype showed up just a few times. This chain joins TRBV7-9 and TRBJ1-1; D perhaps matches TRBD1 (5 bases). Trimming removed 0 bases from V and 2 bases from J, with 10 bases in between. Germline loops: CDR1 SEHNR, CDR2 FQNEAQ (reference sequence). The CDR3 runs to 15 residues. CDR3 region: CASSLAGPLNTEAFF. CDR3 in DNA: TGTGCCAGCAGCTTAGCGGGGCCATTAAACACTGAAGCTTTCTTT.

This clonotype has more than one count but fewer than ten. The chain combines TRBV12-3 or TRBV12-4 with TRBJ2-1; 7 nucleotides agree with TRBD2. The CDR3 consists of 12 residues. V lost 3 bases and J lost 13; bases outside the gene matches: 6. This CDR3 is CASSLEAGYQFF. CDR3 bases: TGTGCCAGCAGTTTGGAAGCGGGGTACCAGTTCTTC.

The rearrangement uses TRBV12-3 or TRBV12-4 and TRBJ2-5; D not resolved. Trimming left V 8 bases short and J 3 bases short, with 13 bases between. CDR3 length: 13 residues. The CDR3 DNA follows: TGTGCCAGCGGTCAAGGCGGCGAAGAGACCCAGTACTTC. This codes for CASGQGGEETQYF.

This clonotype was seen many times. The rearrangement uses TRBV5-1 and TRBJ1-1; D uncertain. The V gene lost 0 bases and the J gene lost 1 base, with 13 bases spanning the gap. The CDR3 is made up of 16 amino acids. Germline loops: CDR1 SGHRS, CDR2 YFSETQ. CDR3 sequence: CASSLEGGLTNTEAFF. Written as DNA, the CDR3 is TGCGCCAGCAGCTTGGAGGGCGGACTAACGAACACTGAAGCTTTCTTT.

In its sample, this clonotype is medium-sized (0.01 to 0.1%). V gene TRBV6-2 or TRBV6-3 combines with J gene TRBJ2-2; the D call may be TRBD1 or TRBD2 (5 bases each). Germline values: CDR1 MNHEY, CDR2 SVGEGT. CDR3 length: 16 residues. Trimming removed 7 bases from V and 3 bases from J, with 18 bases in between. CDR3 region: CASTKGPPRDTGELFF. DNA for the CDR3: TGTGCCAGCACTAAGGGACCCCCTAGGGACACCGGGGAGCTGTTTTTT.

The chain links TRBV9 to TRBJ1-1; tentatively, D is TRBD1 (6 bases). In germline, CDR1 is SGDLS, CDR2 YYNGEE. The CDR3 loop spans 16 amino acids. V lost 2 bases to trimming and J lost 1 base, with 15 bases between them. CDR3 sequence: CASSVQSTGPNTEAFF. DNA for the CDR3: TGTGCCAGCAGCGTTCAGTCGACAGGACCGAACACTGAAGCTTTCTTT.

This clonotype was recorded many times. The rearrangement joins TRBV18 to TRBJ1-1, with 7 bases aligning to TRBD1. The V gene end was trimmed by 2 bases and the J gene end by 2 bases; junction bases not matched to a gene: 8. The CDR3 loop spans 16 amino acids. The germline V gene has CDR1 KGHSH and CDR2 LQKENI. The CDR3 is CASSPIRGPENTEAFF. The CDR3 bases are TGTGCCAGCTCACCAATTAGGGGGCCAGAAAACACTGAAGCTTTCTTT.